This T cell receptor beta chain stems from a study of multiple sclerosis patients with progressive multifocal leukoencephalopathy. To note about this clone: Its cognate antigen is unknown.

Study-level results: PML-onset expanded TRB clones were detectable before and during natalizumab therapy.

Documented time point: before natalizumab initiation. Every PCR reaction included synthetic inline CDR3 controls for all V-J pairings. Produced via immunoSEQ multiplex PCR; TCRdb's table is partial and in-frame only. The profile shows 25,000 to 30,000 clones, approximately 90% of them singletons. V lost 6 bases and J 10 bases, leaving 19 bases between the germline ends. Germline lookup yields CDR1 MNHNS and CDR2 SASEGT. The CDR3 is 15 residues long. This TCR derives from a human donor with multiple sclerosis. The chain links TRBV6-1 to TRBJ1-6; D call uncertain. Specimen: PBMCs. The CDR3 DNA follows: TGTGCCAGCAGGGATCTAAGGTCGTTACTGTCACCCCTCCACTTT. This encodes CASRDLRSLLSPLHF.